Given below is one TCR beta chain in context. This sample was taken from a study of control samples from healthy donors and cancer patients. Trimming took off 8 bases at V and 0 bases at J, with 16 bases between the two ends. The CDR3 is made up of 15 amino acids. Germline assignment: CDR1 MNHEY and CDR2 SVGAGI. The protocol was immunoSEQ multiplex PCR, while the TCRdb copy is restricted to in-frame clones and leaves out a portion. This sample has some 150,000 clones, with under 95% found just once. The sequence was obtained from a man aged 18-30 years in good health. Sequencing used blood. The V call is TRBV6-5, the J call TRBJ1-1, with D uncertain. Here the CDR3 DNA reads TGTGCCAGCCACCCAAATACAGTAATGAACACTGAAGCTTTCTTT. Its protein is CASHPNTVMNTEAFF.